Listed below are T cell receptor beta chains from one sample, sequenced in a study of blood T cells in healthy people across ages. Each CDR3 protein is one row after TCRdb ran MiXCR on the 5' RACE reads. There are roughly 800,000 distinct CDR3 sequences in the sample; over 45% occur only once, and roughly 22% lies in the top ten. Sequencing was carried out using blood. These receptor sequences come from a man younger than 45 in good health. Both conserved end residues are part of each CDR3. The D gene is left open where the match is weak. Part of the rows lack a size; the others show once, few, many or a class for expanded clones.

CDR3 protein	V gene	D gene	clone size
CSVEDRGYTEAFF	TRBV29-1	TRBD1	NA
CASSLAARTRTSGGTQYF	TRBV5-4	TRBD2	NA
CATHRGSGRDVDTQYF	TRBV10-3	TRBD2	NA
CASMVRPSVDTQYF	TRBV7-8	NA	few
CASSITGETQYF	TRBV19	NA	NA
CASSQTQGYSGNTIYF	TRBV18	NA	NA
CASSENGAGLGNEQFF	TRBV6-1	NA	once
CASSGGGQGSHEQYF	TRBV7-2	TRBD1	many
CASSLGDRDDRSYEQYF	TRBV5-1	TRBD1	NA
CASSIPTDRGPYEQYF	TRBV28	TRBD1	NA
CASSHRQMNTEAFF	TRBV14	NA	NA
CASSQVTTGTGGFQQYF	TRBV4-2	TRBD1	few
CASSEPPGRVDTGELFF	TRBV25-1	NA	NA
CSVRAGAARSSYNEQFF	TRBV29-1	NA	NA
CASSRTDNSPLHF	TRBV18	NA	NA
CASKSKGAANTEAFF	TRBV5-1	NA	NA
CASSLGQEGLSNQPQHF	TRBV12-3/TRBV12-4	TRBD1	NA
CASSGPTVNYGYTF	TRBV28	NA	NA
CASSSHTGELFF	TRBV7-6	NA	few
CSARDPAAEGPIAQFF	TRBV20-1	NA	NA
CASSQDAAGAEQFF	TRBV3-1	NA	NA
CATRSGVTYEQYF	TRBV4-3	TRBD2	NA
CASSLTSGDQQYF	TRBV5-4	TRBD2	many
CASSESSGSAGELFF	TRBV6-4	NA	few
CSARDPASWRGANVLTF	TRBV20-1	NA	few
CSVDIAEETQYF	TRBV29-1	NA	few
CASSSRGAGINNEQFF	TRBV7-8	NA	NA
CASSPRRDWYEQYF	TRBV18	NA	NA
CASSMDTYEQYF	TRBV5-6	NA	NA